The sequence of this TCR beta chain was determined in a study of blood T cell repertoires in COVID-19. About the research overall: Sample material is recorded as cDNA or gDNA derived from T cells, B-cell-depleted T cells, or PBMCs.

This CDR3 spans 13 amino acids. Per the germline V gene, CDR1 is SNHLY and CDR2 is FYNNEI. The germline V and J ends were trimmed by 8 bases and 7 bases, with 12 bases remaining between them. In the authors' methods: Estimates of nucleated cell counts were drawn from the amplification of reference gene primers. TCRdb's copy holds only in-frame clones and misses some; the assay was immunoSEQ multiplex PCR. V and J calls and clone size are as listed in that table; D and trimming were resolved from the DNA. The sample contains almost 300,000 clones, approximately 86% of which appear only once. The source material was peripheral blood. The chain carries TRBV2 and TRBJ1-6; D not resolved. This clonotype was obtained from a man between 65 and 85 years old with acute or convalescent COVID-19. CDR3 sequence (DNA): TGTGCCAGCGGGGAGCAGAGCAATTCACCCCTCCACTTT. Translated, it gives CASGEQSNSPLHF.